This T cell receptor beta chain stems from a study of Ad26.COV2.S vaccination and SARS-CoV-2 variants. Treatment denoted: about 20 received Ad26.COV2.S at low or high dose, single or two shots; several received placebo; per-sample allocation not given. Sample collection was performed on day 63 after the first vaccine or placebo injection. An adult of 18-55 years in Boston served as donor. Study outcomes and limitations: Analytic work on TCR breadth and depth might have understated the full extent of total T cell responses. Vaccine recipients and placebo recipients showed similar non-spike TCR breadth.

This clone has just one count. Its antigen is unidentified. V was pared by 0 bases and J by 0 bases, with 3 bases of the junction left unmatched. The CDR3 has 15 residues. CDR1 and CDR2 (germline): SGHRS, YFSETQ. TCRdb's table, derived via immunoSEQ multiplex PCR, lists solely in-frame clones and lacks some. This table holds fewer than 400,000 clones, roughly 84% found once. The TCR originated in a person aged 18-65 years who received the Ad26.COV2.S COVID-19 vaccine or a placebo. Sequenced material: peripheral blood, taken in a trial of Ad26.COV2.S vaccine versus placebo. This chain uses TRBV5-1 with TRBJ2-7; 7 nucleotides line up with TRBD2. CDR3 sequence (DNA): TGCGCCAGCAGCTTGGCTGGGGGGGTCTCCTACGAGCAGTACTTC. Encoded protein: CASSLAGGVSYEQYF. The full variable domain, rest sourced from reference TRBV5-1 and TRBJ2-7, is KAGVTQTPRYLIKTRGQQVTLSCSPISGHRSVSWYQQTPGQGLQFLFEYFSETQRNKGNFPGRFSGRQFSNSRSEMNVSTLELGDSALYLCASSLAGGVSYEQYFGPGTRLTVT.